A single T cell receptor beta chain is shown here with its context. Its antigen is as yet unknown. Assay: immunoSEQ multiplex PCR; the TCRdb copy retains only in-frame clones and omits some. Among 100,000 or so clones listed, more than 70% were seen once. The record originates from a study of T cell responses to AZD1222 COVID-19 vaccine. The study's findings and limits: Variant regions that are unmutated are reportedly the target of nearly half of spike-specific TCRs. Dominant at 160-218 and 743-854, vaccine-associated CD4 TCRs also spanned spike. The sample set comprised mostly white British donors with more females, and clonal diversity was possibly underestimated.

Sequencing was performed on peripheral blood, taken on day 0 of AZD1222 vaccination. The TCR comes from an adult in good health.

The CDR3 spells CATSSEGSTEAFF. The CDR3 coding sequence is TGTGCCACCAGCAGCGAAGGGAGCACTGAAGCTTTCTTT. J is TRBJ1-1 and V is TRBV15, with D hard to call. The CDR3 has 13 residues. Germline V CDR1 and CDR2: LNHNV, YYDKDF (reference sequence). V was trimmed by 3 bases and J by 4 bases, leaving 9 bases between them.